Sequencing of this T cell receptor (beta chain) was carried out in a study of T cell responses to AZD1222 COVID-19 vaccine. Study results and limitations: Unmutated regions of variants are reportedly targeted by nearly half of spike-specific TCRs. Repertoire sampling was restricted to post-peak T cell response timepoints. Just six AZD1222 recipients were seropositive at baseline. It should be noted that donors were predominantly white British and more often female, and clonal diversity was possibly underestimated.

The CDR3 is made up of 14 amino acids. V lost 5 bases, J lost 6 bases, and 14 bases lay in between. Germline loops: CDR1 KGHSH, CDR2 LQKENI. A remark on this clone: What it recognizes is unknown.

Sequencing was performed with immunoSEQ multiplex PCR; in TCRdb, only in-frame clones are kept and a portion is missing. The data show 120,000 to 150,000 clones, with about 90% seen just once and 5% held by the top ten. This sequence originates from an adult in good health. The chain joins TRBV18 to TRBJ2-4, with D possibly matching TRBD2 (6 bases). The specimen was peripheral blood, collected on day 0 of AZD1222 vaccination. The CDR3 coding sequence is TGTGCCAGCTCAACCCAAGCGGGCCTAAACATTCAGTACTTC. Protein: CASSTQAGLNIQYF. Full variable domain (missing parts from reference TRBV18 and TRBJ2-4): NAGVMQNPRHLVRRRGQEARLRCSPMKGHSHVYWYRQLPEEGLKFMVYLQKENIIDESGMPKERFSAEFPKEGPSILRIQQVVRGDSAAYFCASSTQAGLNIQYFGAGTRLSVL.